This T cell receptor beta chain is from a study of metastatic and nonmetastatic thyroid tumors. In the source study's methods: The study took CDR3 differences across clinicopathological groups and made a distant-metastasis classifier for papillary thyroid cancer from them. Using MiXCR, TCRdb re-called clones from the PCR reads. What appears here as the V and J calls and clone size reflects TCRdb's work, not the paper's. The profile shows around 18,000 clones, 30% to 40% of them singletons. Ahead of thyroid surgery, no patient had received treatment of any kind. There are a few counts of this clone. The origin of this receptor is a female donor with papillary thyroid cancer or a benign thyroid nodule (not recorded which). Some clones in this sample may be carry-over from other donors' samples. Sequenced material: tumor tissue.

The chain's CDR3 is CASLGSTEAFF. The CDR3 DNA reads as TGTGCCAGCCTAGGGTCGACTGAAGCTTTCTTT. V and J are TRBV6-1 and TRBJ1-1; no clear D gene. Looked up from germline, CDR1 is MNHNS and CDR2 is SASEGT. This CDR3 region has 11 residues. Trimming left V 8 bases short and J 5 bases short, with 9 bases between.